One and the same sample provided the 8 T cell receptor beta chains below, sequenced in a study of shared clonotypes between healthy human individuals. The table came from immunoSEQ multiplex PCR; TCRdb's copy has only in-frame clones and leaves some out. The repertoire consists of some 700,000 clones, with 80% to 95% occurring once and the leading ten covering 34%. The specimen sequenced was memory CD8+ T cells from PBMCs. As for subset: CD45RO+ cells pooled with CCR7-negative TemRA cells. These receptors came from a man younger than 35 in good health. Some clones in this sample may be carry-over from other donors' samples.

This chain connects TRBV27 to TRBJ2-1, with D possibly matching TRBD2 (5 bases). This CDR3 has 13 residues. Germline lookup yields CDR1 MNHEY and CDR2 SMNVEV (reference sequence). Trimming cost V 3 bases and J 6 bases, with 9 bases left between them. CDR3 loop: CASSFGGPNEQFF. CDR3 bases: TGTGCCAGCAGTTTCGGAGGACCCAATGAGCAGTTCTTC.

This chain connects TRBV7-9 to TRBJ2-7; 8 bases align to TRBD1. V shed 5 bases, J shed 4 bases, and the junction held 4 bases outside the gene matches. The CDR3 consists of 13 residues. The germline V gene has CDR1 SEHNR and CDR2 FQNEAQ (reference sequence). The chain's CDR3 is CASSRRTGYEQYF. The CDR3 DNA sequence: TGTGCCAGCAGCCGAAGGACAGGGTACGAGCAGTACTTC.

CDR3 residues: CASNPGQAFNEQFF. In DNA form, the CDR3 reads TGTGCCAGCAACCCGGGACAGGCCTTCAATGAGCAGTTCTTC. J is TRBJ2-1 and V is TRBV7-9, with TRBD1 identical over 8 bases. CDR1 SEHNR and CDR2 FQNEAQ come from the germline V gene (reference sequence). The CDR3 extends over 14 amino acids. Germline trimming cut 7 bases from V and 6 bases from J; bases unmatched to any gene: 8. Drawing the rest from reference TRBV7-9 and TRBJ2-1, the complete variable domain is DTGVSQNPRHKITKRGQNVTFRCDPISEHNRLYWYRQTLGQGPEFLTYFQNEAQLEKSRLLSDRFSAERPKGSFSTLEIQRTEQGDSAMYLCASNPGQAFNEQFFGPGTRLTVL.

About this clone itself: This sequence may be a read error, since a much larger clone differs from it by one base. This chain uses TRBV28 with TRBJ2-7; 7 nucleotides agree with TRBD1. J lost 1 base, V lost 3 bases, and 0 bases had no gene match. The CDR3 totals 13 residues. Germline CDR1 and CDR2: MDHEN and SYDVKM. The CDR3 sequence: CASSLGQSYEQYF. DNA of the CDR3: TGTGCCAGCAGTTTGGGACAGTCCTACGAGCAGTACTTC.

The V gene is TRBV29-1, the J gene TRBJ1-2; D might be TRBD1 (5 bases). The CDR3 sequence is 12 residues long. Germline V gene lookup returns CDR1 SQVTM and CDR2 ANQGSEA. The V and J ends lost 3 bases and 8 bases respectively, with 13 bases between them. Written as DNA, the CDR3 is TGCAGCGTTGATTGGGGCCTCGAAGGCTACACCTTC. Protein: CSVDWGLEGYTF.

This rearrangement joins TRBV6-1 to TRBJ2-7, with TRBD1 as a possible D gene (5 bases). V lost 9 bases and J 3 bases, leaving 12 bases between the germline ends. The CDR3 contains 12 residues. Germline CDR1 MNHNS, CDR2 SASEGT. The chain's CDR3 is CASHQGLYEQYF. DNA of the CDR3: TGTGCCAGTCATCAGGGTCTCTACGAGCAGTACTTC.

The chain is built from TRBV28 and TRBJ2-3; 13 positions agree with TRBD2. Germline V CDR1 and CDR2: MDHEN, SYDVKM. J gave up 3 bases and V 4 bases, and 10 bases lay outside the gene matches. The CDR3 extends over 18 amino acids. CDR3 coding DNA: TGTGCCAGCAGTTCGACCCCGGGACTAGCGGGAAGAACAGATACGCAGTATTTT. Its translation: CASSSTPGLAGRTDTQYF.

The rearrangement links TRBV25-1 to TRBJ2-5, with 7 bases fitting TRBD1. With 1 base clipped from V and 1 base from J, the junction kept 9 bases outside the gene matches. Germline V gene data show CDR1 as MGHDK and CDR2 as SYGVNS. CDR3 length: 17 residues. Written as DNA, the CDR3 is TGTGCCAGCAGTGAATCTCTCGGGACAGATACCCAAGAGACCCAGTACTTC. This gives the protein CASSESLGTDTQETQYF.